This entry concerns a single TCR beta chain. The antigen it recognizes is unknown. No qualities accompany the bases; no much larger clone lies one base away. Relative to germline, V is 5 bases shorter and J is 4 bases shorter, with 14 bases between their ends. The germline V gene gives CDR1 as KGHDR and CDR2 as SFDVKD. The cysteine opens and the phenylalanine closes a CDR3 of 15 amino acids. Only the CDR3 part of the read is kept: 45 bases, read in frame from the first base. The source of the sample is a study of post-analysis software for immune sequencing data (dated by TCRdb to between 2014 and 2016). About the full investigation: Recorded disease courses included relapsing-remitting, secondary progressive and progressive-relapsing multiple sclerosis, with some patients lacking subtype annotation. The patient repertoires were set against 10 or so previously published healthy control repertoires from donors whose ages ranged from roughly 6 to 26 years. A subset of samples was prepared in parallel using single-end sample barcoding, then pooled and co-amplified after Illumina adapter ligation. Overall study outcomes, separate from this receptor: The multiple sclerosis patient group was slightly younger than the control group. Significantly lower normalized Chao1 diversity was found in multiple sclerosis patients than in controls, suggesting substantial peripheral T-cell clonal expansion. Significantly higher frequencies in patients than in controls were found for five or six TRBV segments, including TRBV5-6, TRBV5-1 and TRBV20-1. Direct clustering with F measure revealed strong co-clustering of samples prepared in the same batch, which led to a batch-effect correction.

The library came from PCR. Instrument used: Illumina HiSeq 2500. To reduce PCR and sequencing biases, unique molecular identifiers were built into the TCR beta cDNA libraries. Per 1 to 10 million input T cells, approximately 500,000 cDNA molecules were obtained, such that each molecule approximated one T cell. The same protocol used for the earlier healthy control dataset was applied to prepare and sequence the patient libraries. Within a given batch, samples were prepared together, multiplexed and sequenced on the same HiSeq lane. The paper's data handling went like this. Raw barcoded reads were processed with MIGEC, and single-read molecular identifier groups were discarded before consensus assembly and CDR3 extraction. VDJtools was used for post-analysis of the clonotype tables, and diversity was normalized by down-sampling every dataset to the size of the smallest sample. To correct batch-related cross-sample contamination, repertoire overlap clustering matched CDR3 amino acid sequences but not nucleotide sequences. TCRdb passed the public sequencing reads through fastp at Q25 and MiXCR, retaining productive beta sequences. Every entry covers one CDR3 protein and lists the most common genes and DNA from its rows. The V and J calls follow TCRdb's processing rather than the paper's. The sample profile shows under 650,000 distinct CDR3 sequences; roughly 40% of them were found once. The ten largest clones take up more than 1.5% of the sample.

To demonstrate the VDJtools post-analysis software, the study profiled TCR beta repertoires from the peripheral blood of about 13 young patients with multiple sclerosis. The patients with multiple sclerosis were children and adolescents between 6 and 15 years of age. The rearranged segments are TRBV24-1 and TRBJ2-1, with the D call perhaps TRBD1 or TRBD2, as 5 bases match in each case. The sequence derives from a girl between 10 and 17 years old with multiple sclerosis. Sequenced: blood. The CDR3 has the sequence CATSGVGTEYNEQFF. The DNA sequence follows: TGTGCCACCAGTGGCGTCGGGACGGAATACAATGAGCAGTTCTTC.